The subject of this entry is one T cell receptor (beta chain). The sample comes from a study of shared clonotypes between healthy human individuals. Trimming pared 7 bases from V and 4 bases from J, leaving 13 bases between. Per germline, CDR1 MNHNS and CDR2 SASEGT. The CDR3 length is 13 residues. Method: immunoSEQ multiplex PCR; TCRdb's copy keeps in-frame clones and lacks some. Counted here are 2 million or so clones, 90% to 95% occurring once; the ten biggest clones make up 0.1% to 0.15%. Donors comprised healthy HIV-negative adults lacking recent acute infections or vaccinations. Sequencing was performed on naive CD4+ T cells sorted from blood. This sample's subset: CD45RA+ positively selected. This chain uses TRBV6-1 with TRBJ1-2; unclear D gene. This clonotype was sampled from a man between 18 and 35 years old in good health. The CDR3 reads CASNQQGIYGYTF. As DNA, the CDR3 is TGTGCCAGCAACCAACAAGGGATCTATGGCTACACCTTC.